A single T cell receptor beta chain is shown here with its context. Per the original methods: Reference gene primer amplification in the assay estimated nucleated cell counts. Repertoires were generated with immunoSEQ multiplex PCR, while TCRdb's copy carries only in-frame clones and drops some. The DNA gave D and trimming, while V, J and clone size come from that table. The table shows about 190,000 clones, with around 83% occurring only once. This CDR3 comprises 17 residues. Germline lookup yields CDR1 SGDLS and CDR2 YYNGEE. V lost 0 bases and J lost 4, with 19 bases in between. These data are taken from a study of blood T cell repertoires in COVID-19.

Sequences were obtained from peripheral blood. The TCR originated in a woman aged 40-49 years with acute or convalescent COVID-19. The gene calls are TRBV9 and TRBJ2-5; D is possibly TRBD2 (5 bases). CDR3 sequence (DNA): TGTGCCAGCAGCGTAGGCTCCTCCTGGGCGCGGGCAGAGACCCAGTACTTC. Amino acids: CASSVGSSWARAETQYF.